These T cell receptor beta chains were read from a single sample in a study of blood T cells in healthy people across ages. TCRdb itself ran the 5' RACE reads through MiXCR, one entry per CDR3 protein. This table holds 650,000 to 1,000,000 distinct CDR3 sequences, around 36% found once. Sequencing was performed on blood. These receptors were obtained from a man aged 18 to 30 in good health. The CDR3 runs from the conserved cysteine through the conserved F or W. Each record gives: clone size, V gene, CDR3 protein. Not every row has a clone size; where given, it reads once, few, many or a size class.

clone_size: NA; v_call: TRBV7-9; cdr3_aa: CASSRRQSSTDTQYF
clone_size: few; v_call: TRBV9; cdr3_aa: CASSAATGRSNEQYF
clone_size: few; v_call: TRBV19; cdr3_aa: CASTPQRQEEYGYTF
clone_size: few; v_call: TRBV7-2; cdr3_aa: CASSQLAVNTDTQYF
clone_size: once; v_call: TRBV10-3; cdr3_aa: CAIVRDSGGRYTF
clone_size: NA; v_call: TRBV20-1; cdr3_aa: CSAMMGGQPQHF
clone_size: NA; v_call: TRBV7-2; cdr3_aa: CASSLISDEQYF
clone_size: few; v_call: TRBV14; cdr3_aa: CASSNSDTPTWITDTQYF
clone_size: NA; v_call: TRBV10-3; cdr3_aa: CAISESDRGKEETQYF
clone_size: few; v_call: TRBV29-1; cdr3_aa: CSVGTKGSSGANVLTF
clone_size: NA; v_call: TRBV29-1; cdr3_aa: CSVVKVGEADGYTF
clone_size: NA; v_call: TRBV6-6; cdr3_aa: CASITTKGISAYEQYF
clone_size: once; v_call: TRBV28; cdr3_aa: CASTSGTRFDEQYF
clone_size: few; v_call: TRBV3-1; cdr3_aa: CASSQAMRETQYF
clone_size: many; v_call: TRBV29-1; cdr3_aa: CSAKGTAVAHEQYF
clone_size: many; v_call: TRBV5-1; cdr3_aa: CASKLEQAPSYEQYF
clone_size: NA; v_call: TRBV12-3/TRBV12-4; cdr3_aa: CASSPPDNTDAQYF
clone_size: NA; v_call: TRBV28; cdr3_aa: CASSFRGRANIQYF
clone_size: few; v_call: TRBV28; cdr3_aa: CASSLSTPYEQYF
clone_size: NA; v_call: TRBV5-1; cdr3_aa: CASSLEGQGPNEQFF
clone_size: few; v_call: TRBV7-9; cdr3_aa: CASSFQFSETNYGYTF
clone_size: NA; v_call: TRBV4-2; cdr3_aa: CASSQEDGSSGNTIYF
clone_size: few; v_call: TRBV6-5; cdr3_aa: CASSYSITFYGYTF
clone_size: NA; v_call: TRBV7-2; cdr3_aa: CASSPLGGPQSQYF
clone_size: NA; v_call: TRBV12-3/TRBV12-4; cdr3_aa: CASRLSSEQGALYYVGYTF
clone_size: many; v_call: TRBV6-2/TRBV6-3; cdr3_aa: CATRRGGSYNEQFF
clone_size: NA; v_call: TRBV3-1; cdr3_aa: CASSQFDYWGTDTQYF
clone_size: few; v_call: TRBV19; cdr3_aa: CASRRLSRGNQPQHF
clone_size: NA; v_call: TRBV18; cdr3_aa: CASSPTVPGANVLTF
clone_size: few; v_call: TRBV12-5; cdr3_aa: CASVLVLSSGSSYNEQFF